This T cell receptor beta chain was sequenced in a study of radiation and T cells in renal cell carcinoma. Time point defined: baseline pretreatment blood. The treatment denotes: 15 Gy SBRT to primary tumor, nephrectomy 4 weeks later. CDR1 is ENHRY, CDR2 SYGVKD, per germline. The CDR3 is 15 residues long. Deletions cut 2 bases from V and 0 bases from J, with 10 bases between. This table comes from immunoSEQ multiplex PCR, and its TCRdb copy is limited to in-frame clones, with some not included. This repertoire shows 110,000 to 150,000 clones, approximately 82% found once; its top ten account for under 30%.

The sequence came from a woman between 50 and 59 years old with renal cell carcinoma. Sequencing used blood, obtained from a patient whose treatment included radiotherapy and nephrectomy. The chain recombines TRBV10-3 with TRBJ1-1; D remains unclear. The CDR3, as DNA: TGTGCCATCAGTGAGAGCCGTACCATGAACACTGAAGCTTTCTTT. This encodes CAISESRTMNTEAFF.